Sequencing of this TCR beta chain was carried out in a study of CD4+ T cells in melanoma. The data were produced by immunoSEQ multiplex PCR, yet TCRdb's version contains in-frame clones alone and is incomplete. The sample comprises some 11,000 clones, roughly 63% of which are singletons, and roughly 15% rests with the top ten. This clone has just one count. CDR1 is GTSNPN, CDR2 SVGIG, per germline (reference sequence). The CDR3 is 12 amino acids. V lost 5 bases, J lost 7 bases, and 12 bases lay in between. The source of this sequence is a human donor with melanoma. The material sequenced was cells from a culture (not recorded whether cultured in vitro). The genes are TRBV30 and TRBJ1-3; TRBD1 is a possible D gene (5 bases). The DNA for the CDR3 is TGTGCCTGGGGGACTGCGGGCAACACCATATATTTT. This gives the protein CAWGTAGNTIYF.